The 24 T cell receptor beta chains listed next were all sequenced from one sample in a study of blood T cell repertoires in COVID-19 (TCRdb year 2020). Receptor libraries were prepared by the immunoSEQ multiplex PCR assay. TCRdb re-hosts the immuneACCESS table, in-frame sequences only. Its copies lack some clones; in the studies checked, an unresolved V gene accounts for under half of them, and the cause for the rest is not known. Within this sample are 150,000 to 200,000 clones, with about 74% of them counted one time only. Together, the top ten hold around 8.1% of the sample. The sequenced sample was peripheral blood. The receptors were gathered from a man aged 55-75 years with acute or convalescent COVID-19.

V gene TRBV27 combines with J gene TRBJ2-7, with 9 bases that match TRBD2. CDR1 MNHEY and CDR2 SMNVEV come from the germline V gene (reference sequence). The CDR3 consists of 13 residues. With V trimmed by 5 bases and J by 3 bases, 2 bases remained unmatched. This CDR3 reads CASSPSGDYEQYF. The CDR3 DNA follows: TGTGCCAGCAGTCCTAGCGGGGACTACGAGCAGTACTTC.

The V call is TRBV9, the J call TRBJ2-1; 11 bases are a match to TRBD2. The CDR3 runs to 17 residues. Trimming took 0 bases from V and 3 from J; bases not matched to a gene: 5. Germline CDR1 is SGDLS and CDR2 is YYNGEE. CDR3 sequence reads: CASSVGASGGRYNEQFF. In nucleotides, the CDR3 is TGTGCCAGCAGCGTAGGGGCTAGCGGGGGGCGCTACAATGAGCAGTTCTTC.

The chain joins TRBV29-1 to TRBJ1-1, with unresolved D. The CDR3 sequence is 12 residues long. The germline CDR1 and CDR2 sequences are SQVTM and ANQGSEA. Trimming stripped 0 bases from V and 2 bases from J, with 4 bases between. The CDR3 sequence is CSVEDNNTEAFF. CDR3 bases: TGCAGCGTTGAAGACAATAACACTGAAGCTTTCTTT.

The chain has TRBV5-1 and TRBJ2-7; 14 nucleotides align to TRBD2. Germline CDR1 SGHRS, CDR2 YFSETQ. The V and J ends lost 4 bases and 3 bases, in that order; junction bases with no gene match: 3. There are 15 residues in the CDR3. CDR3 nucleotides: TGCGCCAGCAGCACGGGGACTAGCGGGAGCTACGAGCAGTACTTC. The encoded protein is CASSTGTSGSYEQYF.

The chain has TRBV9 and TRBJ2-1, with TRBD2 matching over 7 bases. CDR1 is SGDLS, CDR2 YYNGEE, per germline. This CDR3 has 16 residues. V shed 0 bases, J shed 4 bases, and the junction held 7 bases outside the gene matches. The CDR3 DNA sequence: TGTGCCAGCAGCGTAGGACTAGCCTCCTCGTACAATGAGCAGTTCTTC. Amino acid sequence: CASSVGLASSYNEQFF.

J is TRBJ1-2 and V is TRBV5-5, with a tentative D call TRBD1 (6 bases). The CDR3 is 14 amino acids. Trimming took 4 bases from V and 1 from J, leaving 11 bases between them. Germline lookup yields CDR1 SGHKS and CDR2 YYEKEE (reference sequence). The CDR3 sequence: CASSPRTVNYGYTF. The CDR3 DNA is TGTGCCAGCAGCCCACGGACAGTTAACTATGGCTACACCTTC.

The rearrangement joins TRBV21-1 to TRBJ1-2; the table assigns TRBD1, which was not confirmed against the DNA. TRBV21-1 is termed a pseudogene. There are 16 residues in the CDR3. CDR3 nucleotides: TGTGCCAGCAGCACACAACAGGGGTATCCTAACTATGGCTACACCTTC. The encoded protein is CASSTQQGYPNYGYTF.

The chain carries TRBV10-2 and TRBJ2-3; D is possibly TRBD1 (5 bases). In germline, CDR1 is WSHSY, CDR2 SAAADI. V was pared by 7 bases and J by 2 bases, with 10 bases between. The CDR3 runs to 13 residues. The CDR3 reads CASTDRYTDTQYF. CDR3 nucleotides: TGCGCCAGCACCGACAGATACACAGATACGCAGTATTTT.

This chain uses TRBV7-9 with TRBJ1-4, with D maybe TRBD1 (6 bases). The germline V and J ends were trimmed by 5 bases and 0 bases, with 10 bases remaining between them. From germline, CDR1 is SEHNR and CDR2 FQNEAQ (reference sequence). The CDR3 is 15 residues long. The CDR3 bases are TGTGCCAGCAGCCAAGGACAGTCAACTAATGAAAAACTGTTTTTT. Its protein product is CASSQGQSTNEKLFF.

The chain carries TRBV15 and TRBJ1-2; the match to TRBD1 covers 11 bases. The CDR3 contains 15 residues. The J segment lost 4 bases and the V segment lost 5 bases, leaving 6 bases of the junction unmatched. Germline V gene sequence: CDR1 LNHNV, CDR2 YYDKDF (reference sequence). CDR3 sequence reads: CATSGRGQGVYGYTF. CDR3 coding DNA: TGTGCCACCAGCGGGAGGGGACAGGGGGTCTATGGCTACACCTTC.

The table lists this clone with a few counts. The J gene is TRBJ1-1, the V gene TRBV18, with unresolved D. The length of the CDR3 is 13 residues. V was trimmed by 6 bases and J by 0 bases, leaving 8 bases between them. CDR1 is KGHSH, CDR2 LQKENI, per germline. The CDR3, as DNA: TGTGCCAGCTCGGAGGGCTTGAACACTGAAGCTTTCTTT. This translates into CASSEGLNTEAFF.

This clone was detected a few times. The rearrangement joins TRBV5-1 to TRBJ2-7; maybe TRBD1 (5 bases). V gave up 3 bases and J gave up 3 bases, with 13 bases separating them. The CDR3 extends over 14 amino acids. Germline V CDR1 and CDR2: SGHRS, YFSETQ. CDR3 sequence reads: CASSYRATVYEQYF. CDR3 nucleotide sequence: TGCGCCAGCAGCTATCGGGCGACAGTCTACGAGCAGTACTTC.

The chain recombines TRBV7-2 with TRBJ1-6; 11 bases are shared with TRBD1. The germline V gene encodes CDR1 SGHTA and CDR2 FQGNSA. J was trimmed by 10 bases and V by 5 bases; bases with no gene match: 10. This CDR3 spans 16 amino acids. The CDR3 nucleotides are TGTGCCAGCAGCCTTCAGATGGGGACAGGGGGGTCACCCCTCCACTTT. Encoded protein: CASSLQMGTGGSPLHF.

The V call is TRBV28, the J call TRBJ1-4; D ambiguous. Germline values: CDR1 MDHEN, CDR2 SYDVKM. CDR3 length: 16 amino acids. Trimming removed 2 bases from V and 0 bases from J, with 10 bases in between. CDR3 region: CASSLVAEATNEKLFF. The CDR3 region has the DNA TGTGCCAGCAGTTTAGTGGCGGAAGCAACTAATGAAAAACTGTTTTTT.

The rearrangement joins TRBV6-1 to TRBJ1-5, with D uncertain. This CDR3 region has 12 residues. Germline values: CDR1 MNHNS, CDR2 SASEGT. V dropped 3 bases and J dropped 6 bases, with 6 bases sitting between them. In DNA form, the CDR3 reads TGTGCCAGCAGTGAGGGAGCTCAGCCCCAGCATTTT. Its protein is CASSEGAQPQHF.

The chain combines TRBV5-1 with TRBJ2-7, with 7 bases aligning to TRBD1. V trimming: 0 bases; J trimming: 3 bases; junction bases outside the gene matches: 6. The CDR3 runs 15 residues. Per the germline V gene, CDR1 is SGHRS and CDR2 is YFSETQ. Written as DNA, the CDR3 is TGCGCCAGCAGCTTGGCCGGTGACAGGGACTACGAGCAGTACTTC. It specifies CASSLAGDRDYEQYF.

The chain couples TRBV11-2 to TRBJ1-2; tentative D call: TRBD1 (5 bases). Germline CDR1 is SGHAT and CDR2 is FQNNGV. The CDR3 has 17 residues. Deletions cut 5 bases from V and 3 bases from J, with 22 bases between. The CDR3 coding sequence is TGTGCCAGCAGCCTAGGGGCCCTTCGGAGGAGTGACTATGGCTACACCTTC. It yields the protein CASSLGALRRSDYGYTF. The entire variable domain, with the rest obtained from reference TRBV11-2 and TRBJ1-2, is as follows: EAGVAQSPRYKIIEKRQSVAFWCNPISGHATLYWYQQILGQGPKLLIQFQNNGVVDDSQLPKDRFSAERLKGVDSTLKIQPAKLEDSAVYLCASSLGALRRSDYGYTFGSGTRLTVV.

The CDR3 spells CASRFRNTEAFF. The CDR3, as DNA: TGTGCCAGTAGATTTAGGAACACTGAAGCTTTCTTT. The J gene is TRBJ1-1, the V gene TRBV19; D not resolved. CDR3 length: 12 residues. Germline V lookup: CDR1 LNHDA, CDR2 SQIVND (reference sequence). The V end lost 6 bases, the J end lost 1 base, and 6 bases lay between the germline ends.

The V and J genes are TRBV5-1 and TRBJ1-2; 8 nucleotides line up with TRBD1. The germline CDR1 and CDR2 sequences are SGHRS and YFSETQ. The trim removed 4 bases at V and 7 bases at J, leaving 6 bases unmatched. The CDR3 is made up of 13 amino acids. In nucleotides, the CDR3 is TGCGCCAGCAGCACGTGGACAGGGTTTGGCTACACCTTC. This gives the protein CASSTWTGFGYTF.

The CDR3 nucleotides read TGTGCCAGCAGTTACTCATCTTCGCAGGGGACAAACACCATATATTTT. Translation: CASSYSSSQGTNTIYF. The chain couples TRBV6-5 to TRBJ1-3; maybe TRBD1 (6 bases). The CDR3 is 16 amino acids. V lost 0 bases and J 6 bases, leaving 15 bases between the germline ends. CDR1 and CDR2 from the germline V gene are MNHEY and SVGAGI.

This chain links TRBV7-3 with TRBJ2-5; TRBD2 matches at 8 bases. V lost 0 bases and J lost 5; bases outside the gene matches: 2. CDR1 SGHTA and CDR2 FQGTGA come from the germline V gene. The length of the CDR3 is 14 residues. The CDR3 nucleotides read TGTGCCAGCAGCTTAACCGGGGGGGACGAGACCCAGTACTTC. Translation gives CASSLTGGDETQYF.

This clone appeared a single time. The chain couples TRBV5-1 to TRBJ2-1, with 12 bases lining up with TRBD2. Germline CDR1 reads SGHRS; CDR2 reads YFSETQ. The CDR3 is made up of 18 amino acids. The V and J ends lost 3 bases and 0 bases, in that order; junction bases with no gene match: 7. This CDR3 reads CASSSGTSGQSSYNEQFF. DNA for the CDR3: TGCGCCAGCAGCTCCGGGACTAGCGGGCAGAGCTCCTACAATGAGCAGTTCTTC.

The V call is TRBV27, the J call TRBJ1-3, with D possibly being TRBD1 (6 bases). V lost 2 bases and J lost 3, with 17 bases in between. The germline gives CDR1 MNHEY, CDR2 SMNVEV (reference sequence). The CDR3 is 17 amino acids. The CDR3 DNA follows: TGTGCCAGCAGTTTAAACAGGACAGCCCGCGTTGGAAACACCATATATTTT. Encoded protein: CASSLNRTARVGNTIYF.

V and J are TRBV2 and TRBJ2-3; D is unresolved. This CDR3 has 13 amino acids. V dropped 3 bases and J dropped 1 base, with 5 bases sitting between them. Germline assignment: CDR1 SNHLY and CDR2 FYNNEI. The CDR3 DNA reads TGTGCCAGCAGTGAGCGGCGCACAGATACGCAGTATTTT. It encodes CASSERRTDTQYF.